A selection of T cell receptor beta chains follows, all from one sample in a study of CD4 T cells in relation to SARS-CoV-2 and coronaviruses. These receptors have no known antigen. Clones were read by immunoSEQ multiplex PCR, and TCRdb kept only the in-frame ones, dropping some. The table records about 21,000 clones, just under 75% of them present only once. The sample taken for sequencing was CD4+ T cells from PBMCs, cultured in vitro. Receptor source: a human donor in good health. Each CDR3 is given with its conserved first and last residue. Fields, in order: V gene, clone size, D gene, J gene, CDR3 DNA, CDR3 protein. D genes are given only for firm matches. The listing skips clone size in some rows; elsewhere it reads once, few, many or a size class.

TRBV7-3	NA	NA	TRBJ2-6	TGTGCCAGCAGCCCTACATTGGCTGGGGCCAACGTCCTGACTTTC	CASSPTLAGANVLTF
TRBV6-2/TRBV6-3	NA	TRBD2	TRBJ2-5	TGTGCCAGCAGCAGAACTAGCGGGAGTTTGGAGACCCAGTACTTC	CASSRTSGSLETQYF
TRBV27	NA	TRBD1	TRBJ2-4	TGTGCCAGCAGTTTTCCGGGACAGCGGCTTTCTTCTCTAGCCAAAAACATTCAGTACTTC	CASSFPGQRLSSLAKNIQYF
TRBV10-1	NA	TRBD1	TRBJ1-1	TGCGCCAGCAGTGGGGACAGGGGACGTAGCACTGAAGCTTTCTTT	CASSGDRGRSTEAFF
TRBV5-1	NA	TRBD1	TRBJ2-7	TGCGCCAGCAGCGGAGGACAGGCAGGCACGCGAGAACACTACGAGCAGTACTTC	CASSGGQAGTREHYEQYF
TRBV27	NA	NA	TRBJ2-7	TGTGCCAGTAGTGCTAGAAACAACGAGCAGTACTTC	CASSARNNEQYF
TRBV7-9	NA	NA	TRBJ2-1	TGTGCCAGCAGCTCGACATTTTCCCCCTTAAAGTTTTCCTACAATGAGCAGTTCTTC	CASSSTFSPLKFSYNEQFF
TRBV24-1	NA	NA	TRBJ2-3	TGTGCCACCAGTGACCCGCCGAACACAGATACGCAGTATTTT	CATSDPPNTDTQYF
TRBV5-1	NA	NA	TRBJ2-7	TGCGCCAGCGGTCGCTCCGGGACACACTACGAGCAGTACTTC	CASGRSGTHYEQYF
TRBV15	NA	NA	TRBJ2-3	TGTGCCACCAGCAGAGATATCGGCGCGCAGCGGGCAGATACGCAGTATTTT	CATSRDIGAQRADTQYF
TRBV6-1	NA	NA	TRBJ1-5	TGTGCCAGCAGTGAATACGGTCGGGGAAGGGAAAATCAGCCCCAGCATTTT	CASSEYGRGRENQPQHF
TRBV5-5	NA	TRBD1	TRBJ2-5	TGTGCCAGCAGCTTGCAACAGGGGGCCGGGCAAGAGACCCAGTACTTC	CASSLQQGAGQETQYF
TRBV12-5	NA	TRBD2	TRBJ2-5	TGTGCTAGTGGGGCGATATCAGATGGGACTAGCGGGCCTGAGACCCAGTACTTC	CASGAISDGTSGPETQYF
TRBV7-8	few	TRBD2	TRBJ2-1	TGTGCCAGCAGCCCTGGGACTAGCGGGAGCTATGAGCAGTTCTTC	CASSPGTSGSYEQFF
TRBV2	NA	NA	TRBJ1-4	TGTGCCAGCAGTGAAATCGGAACCGAGAATGAAAAACTGTTTTTT	CASSEIGTENEKLFF
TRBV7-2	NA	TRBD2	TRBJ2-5	TGTGCCAGCAGCTTACGGGCTAGCGGGAGGGCCCAATCGACCCAGTACTTC	CASSLRASGRAQSTQYF
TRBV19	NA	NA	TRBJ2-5	TGTGCCAGTAGTAAGGCGGGGCAAGAGACCCAGTACTTC	CASSKAGQETQYF
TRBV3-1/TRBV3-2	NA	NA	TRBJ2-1	TGTGCCAGCAGCCAAGTGTCGGGACCTGAGCAGTTCTTC	CASSQVSGPEQFF